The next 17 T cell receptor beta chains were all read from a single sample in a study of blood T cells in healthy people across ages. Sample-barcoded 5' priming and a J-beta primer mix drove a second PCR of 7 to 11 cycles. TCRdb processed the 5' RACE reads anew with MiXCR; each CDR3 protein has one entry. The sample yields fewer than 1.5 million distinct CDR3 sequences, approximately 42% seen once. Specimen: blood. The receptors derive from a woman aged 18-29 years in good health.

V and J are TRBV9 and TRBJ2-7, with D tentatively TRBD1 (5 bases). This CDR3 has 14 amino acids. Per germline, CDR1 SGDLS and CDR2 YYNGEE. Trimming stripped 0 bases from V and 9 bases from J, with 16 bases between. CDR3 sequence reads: CASSVDPQQARQYF. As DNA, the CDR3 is TGTGCCAGCAGCGTAGACCCCCAACAGGCCCGGCAGTACTTC.

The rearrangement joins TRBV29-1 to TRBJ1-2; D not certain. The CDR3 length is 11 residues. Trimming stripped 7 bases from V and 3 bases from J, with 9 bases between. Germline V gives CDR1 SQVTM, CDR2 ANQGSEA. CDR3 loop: CSGRTDYGYTF. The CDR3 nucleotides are TGCAGCGGTAGGACGGACTATGGCTACACCTTC.

This CDR3 reads CASSEDGGGYNEQFF. CDR3 DNA: TGTGCCAGCAGTGAAGATGGCGGGGGCTACAATGAGCAGTTCTTC. The rearrangement links TRBV2 to TRBJ2-1; 7 positions agree with TRBD2. The CDR3 is made up of 15 amino acids. CDR1 and CDR2 from the germline V gene are SNHLY and FYNNEI. V dropped 1 base and J dropped 3; count of bases not matched to a gene: 3.

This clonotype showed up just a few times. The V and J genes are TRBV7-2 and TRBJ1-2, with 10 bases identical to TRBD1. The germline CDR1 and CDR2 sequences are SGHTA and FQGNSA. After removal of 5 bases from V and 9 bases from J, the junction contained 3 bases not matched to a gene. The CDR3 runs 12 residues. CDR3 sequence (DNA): TGTGCCAGCAGCCCGGACAGGGGGAGCTACACCTTC. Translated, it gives CASSPDRGSYTF. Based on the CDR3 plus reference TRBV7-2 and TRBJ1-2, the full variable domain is GAGVSQSPSNKVTEKGKDVELRCDPISGHTALYWYRQSLGQGLEFLIYFQGNSAPDKSGLPSDRFSAERTGGSVSTLTIQRTQQEDSAVYLCASSPDRGSYTFGSGTRLTVV.

CDR3 nucleotide sequence: TGCAGTGCTCCTCGGGGCAATGAGCAGTTCTTC. It codes for CSAPRGNEQFF. The V gene is TRBV20-1, the J gene TRBJ2-1; D might be TRBD2 (5 bases). Per germline, CDR1 DFQATT and CDR2 SNEGSKA (reference sequence). The V end was cut by 5 bases, the J end by 6 bases, with 8 bases between. This CDR3 is built from 11 residues.

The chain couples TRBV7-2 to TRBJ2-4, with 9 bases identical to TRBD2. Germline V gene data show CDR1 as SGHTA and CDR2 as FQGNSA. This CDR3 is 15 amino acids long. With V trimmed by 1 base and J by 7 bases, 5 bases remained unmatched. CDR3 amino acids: CASSLVAGGRNIQYF. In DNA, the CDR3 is TGTGCCAGCAGCTTAGTGGCGGGGGGGAGGAACATTCAGTACTTC.

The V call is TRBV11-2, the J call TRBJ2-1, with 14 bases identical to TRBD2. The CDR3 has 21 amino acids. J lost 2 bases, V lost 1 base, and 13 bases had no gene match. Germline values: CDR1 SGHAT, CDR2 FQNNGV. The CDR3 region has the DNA TGTGCCAGCAGCTTAGTTTTCAGTATGGGACTAGCGGGAGCCCCCTACAATGAGCAGTTCTTC. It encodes CASSLVFSMGLAGAPYNEQFF.

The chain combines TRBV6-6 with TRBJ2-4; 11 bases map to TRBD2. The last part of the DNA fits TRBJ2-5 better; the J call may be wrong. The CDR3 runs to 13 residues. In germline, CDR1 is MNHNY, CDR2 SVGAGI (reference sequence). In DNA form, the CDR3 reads TGTGCCAGCGGAACTAGCGGGAGTAAGACCCAGTACTTC. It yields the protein CASGTSGSKTQYF.

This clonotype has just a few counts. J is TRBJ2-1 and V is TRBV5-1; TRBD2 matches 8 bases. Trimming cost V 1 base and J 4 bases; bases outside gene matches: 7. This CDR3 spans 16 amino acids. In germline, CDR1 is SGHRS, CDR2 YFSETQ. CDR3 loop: CASSLTSGGRYNEQFF. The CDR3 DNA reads TGCGCCAGCAGCTTGACTAGCGGTGGTCGGTACAATGAGCAGTTCTTC.

The CDR3 protein is CASSSTRGGNQPQHF. CDR3 DNA sequence: TGTGCCAGCAGCTCGACTCGAGGGGGCAATCAGCCCCAGCATTTT. The rearrangement uses TRBV7-2 and TRBJ1-5, with D tentatively TRBD1 (5 bases). CDR1 is SGHTA, CDR2 FQGNSA, per germline. This CDR3 spans 15 amino acids. With 4 bases removed from V and 2 bases from J, the gap between germline ends came to 12 bases.

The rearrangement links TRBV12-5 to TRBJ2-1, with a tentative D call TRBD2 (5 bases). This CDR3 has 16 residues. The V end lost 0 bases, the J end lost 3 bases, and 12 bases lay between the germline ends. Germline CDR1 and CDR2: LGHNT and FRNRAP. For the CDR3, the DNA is TGTGCTAGTGGTTTGGTAGATGCCGGGATCTACAATGAGCAGTTCTTC. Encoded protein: CASGLVDAGIYNEQFF.

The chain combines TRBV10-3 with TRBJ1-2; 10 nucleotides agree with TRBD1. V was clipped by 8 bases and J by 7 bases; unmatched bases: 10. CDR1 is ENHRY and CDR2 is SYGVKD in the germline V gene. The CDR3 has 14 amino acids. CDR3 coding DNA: TGTGCCATCGCCGGGACAGGGGCGGTCGGTGGCTACACCTTC. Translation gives CAIAGTGAVGGYTF.

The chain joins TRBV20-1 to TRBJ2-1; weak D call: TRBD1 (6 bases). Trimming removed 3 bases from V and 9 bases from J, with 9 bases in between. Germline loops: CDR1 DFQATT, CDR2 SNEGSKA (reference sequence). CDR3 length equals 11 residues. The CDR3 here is CSARAGVEQFF. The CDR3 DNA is TGCAGTGCTAGGGCAGGGGTTGAGCAGTTCTTC.

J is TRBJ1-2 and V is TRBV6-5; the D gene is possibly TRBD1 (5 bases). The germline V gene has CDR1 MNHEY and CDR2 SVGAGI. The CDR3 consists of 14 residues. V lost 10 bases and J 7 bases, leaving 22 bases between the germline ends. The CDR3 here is CANRPGLTASGYTF. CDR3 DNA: TGTGCCAACAGACCGGGACTTACAGCGTCTGGCTACACCTTC.

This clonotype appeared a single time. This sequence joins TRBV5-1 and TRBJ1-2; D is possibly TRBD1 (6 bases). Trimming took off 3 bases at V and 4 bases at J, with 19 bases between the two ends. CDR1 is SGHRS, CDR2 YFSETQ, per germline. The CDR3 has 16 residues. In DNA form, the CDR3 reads TGCGCCAGCAGCTCCGGCCTGAGGGGGGCAGGCTATGGCTACACCTTC. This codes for CASSSGLRGAGYGYTF.

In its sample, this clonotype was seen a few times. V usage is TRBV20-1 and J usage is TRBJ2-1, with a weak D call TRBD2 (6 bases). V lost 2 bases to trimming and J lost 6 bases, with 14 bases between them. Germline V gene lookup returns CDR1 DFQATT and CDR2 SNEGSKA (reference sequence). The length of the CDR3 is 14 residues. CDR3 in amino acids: CSARPIAVSNEQFF. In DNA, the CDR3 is TGCAGTGCTAGACCTATAGCGGTTTCCAATGAGCAGTTCTTC.

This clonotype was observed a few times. CDR3 residues: CAISYNGQDYEQYF. In DNA form, the CDR3 reads TGTGCCATCAGCTATAACGGACAGGATTACGAGCAGTACTTC. The chain is built from TRBV10-3 and TRBJ2-7; 7 bases agree with TRBD1. CDR3 length: 14 amino acids. Per germline, CDR1 ENHRY and CDR2 SYGVKD. V dropped 6 bases and J dropped 4; count of bases not matched to a gene: 9.